These 29 T cell receptor beta chains came from one sample sequenced in a study of blood T cell repertoires in COVID-19. Libraries were prepared by immunoSEQ multiplex PCR; TCRdb keeps only in-frame clonotypes and omits some of them. Of 230,000 or so clones in the sample, 83% were seen once. The sample was peripheral blood. The receptors shown here come from a middle-aged man with active or convalescent COVID-19.

The chain has TRBV2 and TRBJ1-5, with D unclear. Germline V lookup: CDR1 SNHLY, CDR2 FYNNEI. V dropped 1 base and J dropped 0 bases, with 4 bases sitting between them. The length of the CDR3 is 14 residues. Here the CDR3 DNA reads TGTGCCAGCAGTGAAGTCGGTAGCAATCAGCCCCAGCATTTT. Translation gives CASSEVGSNQPQHF.

This clone was counted a single time. J is TRBJ2-5 and V is TRBV19; a weak D match, TRBD1 (5 bases). The germline V gene has CDR1 LNHDA and CDR2 SQIVND (reference sequence). V was trimmed by 0 bases and J by 5 bases, leaving 10 bases between them. The CDR3 sequence is 14 residues long. The CDR3 spells CASSIDRGRETQYF. CDR3 sequence (DNA): TGTGCCAGTAGTATAGATAGGGGCAGGGAGACCCAGTACTTC.

V gene TRBV7-2 combines with J gene TRBJ2-2; TRBD2 matches at 12 bases. This CDR3 contains 16 residues. V shed 3 bases and J 7 bases; nucleotides not matched to a gene: 6. The germline V gene encodes CDR1 SGHTA and CDR2 FQGNSA. The DNA of the CDR3 is TGTGCCAGCAGCTTCTTGACTAGCGGGAGAGTCGGGGAGCTGTTTTTT. It translates to CASSFLTSGRVGELFF.

The chain joins TRBV27 to TRBJ2-7; a possible D gene is TRBD1 (5 bases). With 3 bases removed from V and 6 bases from J, the gap between germline ends came to 15 bases. Germline CDR1 is MNHEY and CDR2 is SMNVEV (reference sequence). There are 14 residues in the CDR3. The CDR3 DNA follows: TGTGCCAGCAGTTTCAGGACAAGGTCATCCGAGCAGTACTTC. Translation: CASSFRTRSSEQYF.

The chain links TRBV4-1 to TRBJ1-2; 8 nucleotides agree with TRBD1. The CDR3 contains 15 residues. CDR1 and CDR2 from the germline V gene are MGHRA and YSYEKL. Losses at the gene ends were 0 bases for V and 4 bases for J; bases not matched to a gene: 4. The DNA for the CDR3 is TGCGCCAGCAGCCAAGAAGGGACAGGACCCTATGGCTACACCTTC. Protein product: CASSQEGTGPYGYTF.

The CDR3 nucleotides read TGTGCCAGCAGTTCGACAGGGGGCCCGAACTATGGCTACACCTTC. Its translation: CASSSTGGPNYGYTF. The rearrangement joins TRBV6-2 or TRBV6-3 to TRBJ1-2; 10 nucleotides align to TRBD1. Germline loops: CDR1 MNHEY, CDR2 SVGEGT. The CDR3 is 15 amino acids. The ends lost 4 bases at V and 2 bases at J; junction bases unmatched: 4.

The rearrangement uses TRBV19 and TRBJ2-5, with D hard to call. Deletions cut 2 bases from V and 1 base from J, with 5 bases between. This CDR3 is built from 13 residues. Per the germline V gene, CDR1 is LNHDA and CDR2 is SQIVND (reference sequence). CDR3 protein: CASSIMAQETQYF. In DNA, the CDR3 is TGTGCCAGTAGTATAATGGCCCAAGAGACCCAGTACTTC.

Here the CDR3 reads CASSVSGQGNTEAFF. The CDR3 DNA is TGTGCCAGCAGCGTATCGGGACAGGGGAACACTGAAGCTTTCTTT. The genes are TRBV7-9 and TRBJ1-1; 9 bases map to TRBD1. The V gene end was trimmed by 5 bases and the J gene end by 1 base; junction bases not matched to a gene: 5. The CDR3 runs 15 residues. Per germline, CDR1 SEHNR and CDR2 FQNEAQ (reference sequence).

This rearrangement joins TRBV19 to TRBJ1-1; possible D gene TRBD1, 5 bases. CDR1 and CDR2 from the germline V gene are LNHDA and SQIVND (reference sequence). The CDR3 is 13 amino acids. V gave up 3 bases and J gave up 5 bases, with 10 bases separating them. CDR3 loop: CASSIWGGTEAFF. CDR3 DNA: TGTGCCAGTAGTATCTGGGGGGGGACTGAAGCTTTCTTT.

The chain couples TRBV28 to TRBJ1-5; weak D call: TRBD1 (6 bases). V was clipped by 5 bases and J by 6 bases, with 20 bases between them. The germline gives CDR1 MDHEN, CDR2 SYDVKM. The CDR3 contains 16 residues. As DNA, the CDR3 is TGTGCCAGCAGTCGTCCGGGACACGGGGGGAGTCAGCCCCAGCATTTT. Translating it yields CASSRPGHGGSQPQHF.

V is TRBV3-1 (or the pseudogene TRBV3-2) and J is TRBJ1-5; 8 positions agree with TRBD1. Germline V gene lookup returns CDR1 LGHDT and CDR2 YNNKEL (reference sequence). V was pared by 4 bases and J by 6 bases, with 2 bases of the junction left unmatched. The CDR3 extends over 13 amino acids. The CDR3 sequence is CASSLTGAQPQHF. CDR3 nucleotide sequence: TGTGCCAGCAGCCTGACAGGGGCTCAGCCCCAGCATTTT.

This chain connects TRBV25-1 to TRBJ1-1, with TRBD1 matching over 9 bases. With V trimmed by 4 bases and J by 5 bases, 5 bases remained unmatched. Germline-derived CDR1 and CDR2 are MGHDK and SYGVNS. The CDR3 covers 14 residues. The CDR3 nucleotides read TGTGCCAGCAGTGGAGGACAGGGGTGGACTGAAGCTTTCTTT. Its translation is CASSGGQGWTEAFF.

The chain recombines TRBV5-5 with TRBJ2-7; D is possibly TRBD1 (6 bases). V gave up 5 bases and J gave up 6 bases, with 12 bases separating them. Germline values: CDR1 SGHKS, CDR2 YYEKEE (reference sequence). The CDR3 sequence is 12 residues long. CDR3 bases: TGTGCCAGCAGACGGACAGAGGGCGAGCAGTACTTC. Encoded protein: CASRRTEGEQYF.

The rearrangement uses TRBV4-3 and TRBJ1-2, with 11 bases aligning to TRBD1. V lost 2 bases, J lost 6 bases, and 14 bases stayed unmatched. This CDR3 is 18 amino acids long. Germline V gene lookup returns CDR1 LGHNA and CDR2 YSLEER. In DNA, the CDR3 is TGCGCCAGCAGCCAACCGGGAGAGTGGACAGGGGGCTTGGATGGCTACACCTTC. It encodes CASSQPGEWTGGLDGYTF.

This clone was recorded only once. The gene calls are TRBV7-6 and TRBJ1-1, with 8 bases aligning to TRBD1. CDR3 length: 13 amino acids. Losses at the gene ends were 5 bases for V and 8 bases for J; bases not matched to a gene: 7. The germline V gene has CDR1 SGHVS and CDR2 FNYEAQ. CDR3 DNA sequence: TGTGCCAGCAGCCCGACAGGGGCAGGGGAAGCTTTCTTT. Residues: CASSPTGAGEAFF.

The CDR3 loop reads CATSDPGLGYTF. The CDR3 DNA is TGTGCCACCAGTGATCCAGGGCTCGGCTACACCTTC. The V call is TRBV24-1, the J call TRBJ1-2; D possibly corresponds to TRBD1 (5 bases). The germline V gene has CDR1 KGHDR and CDR2 SFDVKD. Trimming removed 3 bases at V and 8 bases at J, with 9 bases between. The CDR3 contains 12 residues.

Here the CDR3 reads CASSGQGAKGTEAFF. The CDR3 DNA is TGTGCCAGCAGCGGACAGGGGGCTAAGGGCACTGAAGCTTTCTTT. The chain joins TRBV2 to TRBJ1-1, with 11 bases that match TRBD1. The CDR3 spans 15 residues. The junction had 7 bases not matched to a gene; V was cut back by 6 bases and J by 4 bases. Germline V gene sequence: CDR1 SNHLY, CDR2 FYNNEI.

This clone was counted once. V and J are TRBV3-1 (or the pseudogene TRBV3-2) and TRBJ2-7; 10 bases agree with TRBD1. The V gene's germline CDR1 is LGHDT and CDR2 YNNKEL (reference sequence). CDR3 length: 14 amino acids. V lost 6 bases to trimming and J lost 3 bases; unmatched junction nucleotides: 5. CDR3 residues: CASSHRTGGYEQYF. In nucleotides, the CDR3 is TGTGCCAGCAGTCACAGGACAGGGGGCTACGAGCAGTACTTC.

This chain links TRBV7-2 with TRBJ2-4; D is perhaps TRBD1 (5 bases). Germline V gives CDR1 SGHTA, CDR2 FQGNSA. Deletions cut 1 base from V and 1 base from J, with 8 bases between. The CDR3 spans 15 residues. The CDR3 protein is CASSLDAGAKNIQYF. The CDR3, as DNA: TGTGCCAGCAGCTTAGACGCAGGGGCCAAAAACATTCAGTACTTC.

V usage is TRBV28 and J usage is TRBJ1-1; D gene unclear. The CDR3 is 16 residues long. Germline CDR1 is MDHEN and CDR2 is SYDVKM. Trimming cost V 4 bases and J 0 bases, with 15 bases left between them. The CDR3 spells CASSSLGRGMNTEAFF. The CDR3 nucleotides are TGTGCCAGCAGTTCCCTGGGTCGCGGCATGAACACTGAAGCTTTCTTT. Full variable domain (rest looked up from reference TRBV28 and TRBJ1-1): DVKVTQSSRYLVKRTGEKVFLECVQDMDHENMFWYRQDPGLGLRLIYFSYDVKMKEKGDIPEGYSVSREKKERFSLILESASTNQTSMYLCASSSLGRGMNTEAFFGQGTRLTVV.

CDR3 sequence (DNA): TGTGCCAGCAGCTTGGCGGCGGGGCCAACTAATGAAAAACTGTTTTTT. This sequence encodes CASSLAAGPTNEKLFF. The chain recombines TRBV5-6 with TRBJ1-4; D perhaps matches TRBD1 (5 bases). The length of the CDR3 is 16 residues. Between the trimmed V and J ends, which lost 0 bases and 0 bases, there was a span of 9 bases. Germline-derived CDR1 and CDR2 are SGHDT and YYEEEE.

This chain joins TRBV11-3 and TRBJ1-1, with no clear D. Germline CDR1 SGHNT, CDR2 YENEEA. The ends were cut back, 5 bases at V and 5 bases at J, with 9 bases in the middle. The CDR3 runs to 12 residues. CDR3 sequence (DNA): TGTGCCAGCAGCCCGGGAGGTACTGAAGCTTTCTTT. Translated, it gives CASSPGGTEAFF.

The count of this clone is one. This rearrangement joins TRBV27 to TRBJ2-1, with 7 bases matching TRBD2. Unmatched junction bases numbered 8, after V lost 6 bases and J lost 9 bases. CDR3 length: 13 amino acids. Germline V gene lookup returns CDR1 MNHEY and CDR2 SMNVEV (reference sequence). CDR3 protein: CASRHDPSGEQFF. The CDR3 nucleotides read TGTGCCAGCAGACATGACCCTAGCGGTGAGCAGTTCTTC.

This chain links TRBV19 with TRBJ2-7, with 8 bases matching TRBD1. V lost 5 bases and J lost 4; bases outside the gene matches: 10. Germline V lookup: CDR1 LNHDA, CDR2 SQIVND (reference sequence). CDR3 length: 15 residues. This CDR3 is CASSDRGDRGYEQYF. The CDR3 region has the DNA TGTGCCAGTAGTGACCGAGGAGACAGGGGTTACGAGCAGTACTTC. The full variable domain, rest sourced from reference TRBV19 and TRBJ2-7, is DGGITQSPKYLFRKEGQNVTLSCEQNLNHDAMYWYRQDPGQGLRLIYYSQIVNDFQKGDIAEGYSVSREKKESFPLTVTSAQKNPTAFYLCASSDRGDRGYEQYFGPGTRLTVT.

The chain combines TRBV10-2 with TRBJ2-1; 10 positions agree with TRBD2. J lost 1 base, V lost 5 bases, and 8 bases had no gene match. This CDR3 spans 17 amino acids. Germline assignment: CDR1 WSHSY and CDR2 SAAADI. CDR3 region: CASSLTSSGSSYNEQFF. The DNA for the CDR3 is TGCGCCAGCAGTCTTACGTCTAGCGGGAGTTCCTACAATGAGCAGTTCTTC.

The chain is built from TRBV27 and TRBJ2-6, with D maybe TRBD2 (6 bases). This CDR3 has 17 residues. Per germline, CDR1 MNHEY and CDR2 SMNVEV (reference sequence). Trimming cost V 2 bases and J 0 bases, with 11 bases left between them. The CDR3 coding sequence is TGTGCCAGCAGTTTAACGGGAGTCTACTCTGGGGCCAACGTCCTGACTTTC. Translation: CASSLTGVYSGANVLTF.

The chain joins TRBV6-5 to TRBJ2-1; 12 bases are a match to TRBD2. The length of the CDR3 is 13 residues. After removal of 8 bases from V and 7 bases from J, the junction contained 3 bases not matched to a gene. CDR1 is MNHEY, CDR2 SVGAGI, per germline. CDR3 sequence (DNA): TGTGCCAGCGTTACTAGCGGGGGGAATGAGCAGTTCTTC. It is translated as CASVTSGGNEQFF.

This clone was seen a single time. Other DNA sequences within the sample encode an identical CDR3. The chain recombines TRBV12-3 or TRBV12-4 with TRBJ1-2; D call uncertain. Trimming stripped 2 bases from V and 2 bases from J, with 6 bases between. The length of the CDR3 is 13 residues. CDR3 sequence reads: CASSLRGNYGYTF. For the CDR3, the DNA is TGTGCCAGCAGTTTACGGGGAAACTATGGCTACACCTTC.

This clone was detected once. The J gene is TRBJ1-2, the V gene TRBV11-1; 8 nucleotides align to TRBD1. The V segment lost 6 bases and the J segment 3 bases; nucleotides outside the gene matches: 6. From germline, CDR1 is SGHAT and CDR2 FQDESV (reference sequence). The CDR3 has 14 residues. The CDR3 sequence: CASSSDRGDYGYTF. In DNA form, the CDR3 reads TGTGCCAGCAGTTCTGACAGGGGAGACTATGGCTACACCTTC.